Included here is one TCR beta chain sequence, with context. Its target is not known. Assay: immunoSEQ multiplex PCR; the TCRdb copy retains only in-frame clones and omits some. The table records tens of thousands of clones, approximately 92% of them present only once. The record originates from a study of T cell responses to AZD1222 COVID-19 vaccine. Study-level results: Vaccine-related CD4 TCRs covered spike, predominating at 160-218 and 743-854. It should be noted that donors were predominantly white British and more often female, and clonal diversity was possibly underestimated.

Second-dose schedules of about 4 or about 12 weeks were combined. The sequences come from peripheral blood, collected 28 days after the second AZD1222 dose. The receptor was derived from an adult who received the AZD1222 COVID-19 vaccine.

This CDR3 is CASSFSGTGARETQYF. The CDR3 nucleotides are TGCGCCAGCAGCTTTTCCGGGACAGGGGCCCGGGAGACCCAGTACTTC. The chain links TRBV5-1 to TRBJ2-5; 10 positions agree with TRBD1. Germline values: CDR1 SGHRS, CDR2 YFSETQ. The V segment lost 2 bases and the J segment 5 bases; nucleotides outside the gene matches: 9. The CDR3 length is 16 residues. Full variable domain (rest looked up from reference TRBV5-1 and TRBJ2-5): KAGVTQTPRYLIKTRGQQVTLSCSPISGHRSVSWYQQTPGQGLQFLFEYFSETQRNKGNFPGRFSGRQFSNSRSEMNVSTLELGDSALYLCASSFSGTGARETQYFGPGTRLLVL.